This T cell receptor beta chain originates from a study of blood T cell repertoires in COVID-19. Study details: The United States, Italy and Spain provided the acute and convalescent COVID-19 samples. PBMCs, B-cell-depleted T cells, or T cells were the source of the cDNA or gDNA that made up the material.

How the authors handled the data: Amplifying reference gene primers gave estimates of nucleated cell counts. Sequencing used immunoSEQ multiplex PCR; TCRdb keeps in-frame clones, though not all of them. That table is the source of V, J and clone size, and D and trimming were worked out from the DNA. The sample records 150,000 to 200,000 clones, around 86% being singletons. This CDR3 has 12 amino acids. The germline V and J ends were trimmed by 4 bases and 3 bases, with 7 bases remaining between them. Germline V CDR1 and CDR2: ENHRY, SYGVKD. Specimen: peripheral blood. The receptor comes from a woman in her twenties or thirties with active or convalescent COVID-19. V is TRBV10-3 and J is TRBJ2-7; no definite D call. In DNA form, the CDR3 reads TGTGCCATCAGTGGGCGGTTCTACGAGCAGTACTTC. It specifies CAISGRFYEQYF.